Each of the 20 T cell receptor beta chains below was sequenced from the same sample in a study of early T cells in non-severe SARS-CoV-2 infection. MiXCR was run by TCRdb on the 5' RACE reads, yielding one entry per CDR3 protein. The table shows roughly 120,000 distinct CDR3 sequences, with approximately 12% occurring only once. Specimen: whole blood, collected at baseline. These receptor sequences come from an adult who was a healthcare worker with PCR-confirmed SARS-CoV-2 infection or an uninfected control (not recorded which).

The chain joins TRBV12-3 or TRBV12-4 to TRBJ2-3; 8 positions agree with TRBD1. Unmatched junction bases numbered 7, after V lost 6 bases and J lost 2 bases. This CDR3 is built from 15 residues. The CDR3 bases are TGTGCCAGCAGGACCGGGACAGGAGACACAGATACGCAGTATTTT. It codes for CASRTGTGDTDTQYF.

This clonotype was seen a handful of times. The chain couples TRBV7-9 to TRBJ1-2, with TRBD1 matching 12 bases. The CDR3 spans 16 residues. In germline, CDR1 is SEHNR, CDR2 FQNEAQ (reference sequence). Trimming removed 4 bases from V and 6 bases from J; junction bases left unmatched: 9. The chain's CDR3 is CASSSWGQGAQNGYTF. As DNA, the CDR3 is TGTGCCAGCAGCTCCTGGGGACAGGGGGCGCAAAATGGCTACACCTTC.

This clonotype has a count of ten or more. Written as DNA, the CDR3 is TGTGCCAGCAGCAACCGCCCGACGACCAAACCGGGTGAAAAACTGTTTTTT. It is translated as CASSNRPTTKPGEKLFF. This chain links TRBV21-1 with TRBJ1-4; whether TRBD1, the table's D call, matches the DNA was not checked. TRBV21-1 is given as a pseudogene. The CDR3 loop spans 17 amino acids.

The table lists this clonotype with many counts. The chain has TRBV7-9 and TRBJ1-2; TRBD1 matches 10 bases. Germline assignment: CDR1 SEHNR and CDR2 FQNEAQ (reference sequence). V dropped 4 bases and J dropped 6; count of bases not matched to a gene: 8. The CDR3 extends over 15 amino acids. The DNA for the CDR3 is TGTGCCAGCAGCTCCCCGACAGGGGGCCTGGATGGCTACACCTTC. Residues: CASSSPTGGLDGYTF.

Written as DNA, the CDR3 is TGTGCCAGCAGTCTCCCGGGGAGCTCTGGGGCCAACGTCCTGACTTTC. The encoded protein is CASSLPGSSGANVLTF. This chain uses TRBV27 with TRBJ2-6; D is perhaps TRBD2 (5 bases). Germline-derived CDR1 and CDR2 are MNHEY and SMNVEV (reference sequence). Trimming stripped 5 bases from V and 0 bases from J, with 11 bases between. The CDR3 has 16 residues.

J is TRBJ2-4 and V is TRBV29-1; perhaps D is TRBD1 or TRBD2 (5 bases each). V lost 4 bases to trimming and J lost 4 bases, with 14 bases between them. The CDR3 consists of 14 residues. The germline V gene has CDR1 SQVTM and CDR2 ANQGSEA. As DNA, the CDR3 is TGCAGCGTTGCCGGGACGGCCTCAAAAAACATTCAGTACTTC. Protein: CSVAGTASKNIQYF.

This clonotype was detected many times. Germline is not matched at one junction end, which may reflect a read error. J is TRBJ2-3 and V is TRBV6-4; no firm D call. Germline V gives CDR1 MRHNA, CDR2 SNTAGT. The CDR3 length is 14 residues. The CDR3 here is CANSTETSTDTQYF. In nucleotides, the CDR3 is TGTGCCAACAGTACAGAGACTAGCACAGATACGCAGTATTTT.

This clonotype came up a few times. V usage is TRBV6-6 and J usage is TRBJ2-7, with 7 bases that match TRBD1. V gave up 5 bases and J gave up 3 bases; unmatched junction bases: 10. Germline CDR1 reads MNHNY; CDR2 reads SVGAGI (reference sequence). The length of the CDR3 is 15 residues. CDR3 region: CASSPTGVGDYEQYF. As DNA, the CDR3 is TGTGCCAGCAGTCCAACAGGGGTGGGGGACTACGAGCAGTACTTC.

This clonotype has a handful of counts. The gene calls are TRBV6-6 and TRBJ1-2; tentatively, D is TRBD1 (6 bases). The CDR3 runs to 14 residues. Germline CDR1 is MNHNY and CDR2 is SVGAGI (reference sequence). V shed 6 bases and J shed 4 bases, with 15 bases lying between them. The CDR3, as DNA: TGTGCCAGCAGACGGGACAAATCCAGCTATGGCTACACCTTC. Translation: CASRRDKSSYGYTF.

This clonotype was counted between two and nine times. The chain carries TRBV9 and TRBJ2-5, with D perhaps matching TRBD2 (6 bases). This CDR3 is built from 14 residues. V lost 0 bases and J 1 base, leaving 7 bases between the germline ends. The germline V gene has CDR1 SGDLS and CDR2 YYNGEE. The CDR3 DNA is TGTGCCAGCAGCGTAGAGGGACTCCAAGAGACCCAGTACTTC. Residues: CASSVEGLQETQYF.

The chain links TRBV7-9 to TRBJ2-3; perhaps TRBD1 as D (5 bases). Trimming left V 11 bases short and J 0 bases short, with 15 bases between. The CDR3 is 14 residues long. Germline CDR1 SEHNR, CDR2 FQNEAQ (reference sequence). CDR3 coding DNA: TGTGCCGGCCATAAGGGGTCTAGCACAGATACGCAGTATTTT. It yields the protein CAGHKGSSTDTQYF.

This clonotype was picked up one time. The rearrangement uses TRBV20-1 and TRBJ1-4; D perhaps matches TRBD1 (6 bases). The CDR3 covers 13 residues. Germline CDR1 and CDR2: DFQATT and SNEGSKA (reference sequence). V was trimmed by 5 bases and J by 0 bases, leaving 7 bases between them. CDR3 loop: CSAGQSTNEKLFF. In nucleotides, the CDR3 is TGCAGTGCTGGACAGTCAACTAATGAAAAACTGTTTTTT.

CDR3 amino acids: CASSRKGTGYEQYF. In DNA form, the CDR3 reads TGTGCCAGCAGCCGGAAAGGGACAGGCTACGAGCAGTACTTC. This chain joins TRBV3-1 and TRBJ2-7; 8 nucleotides match TRBD1. The CDR3 contains 14 residues. Germline CDR1 and CDR2: LGHDT and YNNKEL (reference sequence). The V and J ends lost 4 bases and 3 bases, in that order; junction bases with no gene match: 5.

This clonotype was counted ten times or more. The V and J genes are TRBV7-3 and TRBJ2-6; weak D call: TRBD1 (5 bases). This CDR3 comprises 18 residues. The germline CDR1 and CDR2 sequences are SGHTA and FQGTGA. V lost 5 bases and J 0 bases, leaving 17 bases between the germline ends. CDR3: CASSRMNRGASGANVLTF. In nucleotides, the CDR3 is TGTGCCAGCAGCCGGATGAATAGGGGTGCCTCTGGGGCCAACGTCCTGACTTTC.

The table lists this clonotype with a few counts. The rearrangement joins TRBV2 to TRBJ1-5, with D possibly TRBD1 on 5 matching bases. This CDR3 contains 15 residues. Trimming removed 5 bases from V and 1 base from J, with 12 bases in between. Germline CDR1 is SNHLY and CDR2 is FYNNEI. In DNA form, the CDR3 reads TGTGCCAGCAGTAGGGCAGGGACGAGCAATCAGCCCCAGCATTTT. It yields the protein CASSRAGTSNQPQHF. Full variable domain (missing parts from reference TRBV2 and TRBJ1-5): EPEVTQTPSHQVTQMGQEVILRCVPISNHLYFYWYRQILGQKVEFLVSFYNNEISEKSEIFDDQFSVERPDGSNFTLKIRSTKLEDSAMYFCASSRAGTSNQPQHFGDGTRLSIL.

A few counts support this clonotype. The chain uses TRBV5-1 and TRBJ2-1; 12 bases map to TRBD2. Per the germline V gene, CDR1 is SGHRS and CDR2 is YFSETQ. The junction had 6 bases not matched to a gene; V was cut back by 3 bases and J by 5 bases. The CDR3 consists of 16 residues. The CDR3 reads CASSSQTSGSNNEQFF. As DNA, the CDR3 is TGCGCCAGCAGCTCCCAGACTAGCGGGAGCAACAATGAGCAGTTCTTC.

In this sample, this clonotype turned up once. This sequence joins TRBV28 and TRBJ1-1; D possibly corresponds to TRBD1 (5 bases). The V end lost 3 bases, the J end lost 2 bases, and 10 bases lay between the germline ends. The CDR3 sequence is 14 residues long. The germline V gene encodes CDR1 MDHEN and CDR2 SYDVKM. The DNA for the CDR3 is TGTGCCAGCAGTTTTCCGGGGGTTAACACTGAAGCTTTCTTT. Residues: CASSFPGVNTEAFF.

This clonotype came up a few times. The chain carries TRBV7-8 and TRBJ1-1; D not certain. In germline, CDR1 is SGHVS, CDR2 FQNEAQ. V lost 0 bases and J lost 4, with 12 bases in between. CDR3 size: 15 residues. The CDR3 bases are TGTGCCAGCAGCTTAGCAAGCGGAAGCCTCACTGAAGCTTTCTTT. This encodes CASSLASGSLTEAFF.

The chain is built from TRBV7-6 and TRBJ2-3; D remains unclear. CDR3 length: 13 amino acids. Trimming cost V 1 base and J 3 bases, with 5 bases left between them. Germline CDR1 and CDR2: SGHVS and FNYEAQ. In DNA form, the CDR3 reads TGTGCCAGCAGCTTAGTTCGAACAGATACGCAGTATTTT. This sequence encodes CASSLVRTDTQYF.

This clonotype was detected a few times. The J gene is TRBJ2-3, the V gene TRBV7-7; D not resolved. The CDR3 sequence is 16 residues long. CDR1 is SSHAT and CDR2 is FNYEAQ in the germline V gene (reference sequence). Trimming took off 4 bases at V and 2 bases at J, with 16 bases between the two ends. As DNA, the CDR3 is TGTGCCAGCAGCTCCGGGCCAGCCGCCTCCACAGATACGCAGTATTTT. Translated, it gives CASSSGPAASTDTQYF.